Detailed here is one T cell receptor beta chain. Its antigen is not identified. V lost 0 bases to trimming and J lost 4 bases, with 12 bases between them. Germline V gene data show CDR1 as MGHRA and CDR2 as YSYEKL. The CDR3 has 15 amino acids. The TCR beta cDNA libraries carried unique molecular identifiers. MiXCR, applied by TCRdb to the PCR reads, yields one record per CDR3 protein. The sample lists 550,000 to 700,000 distinct CDR3 sequences; 44% were seen once. The data derive from a study of post-analysis software for immune sequencing data. Study in general: The patients showed relapsing-remitting, secondary progressive and progressive-relapsing multiple sclerosis courses. The study, taken as a whole, reports: Controls showed significantly higher normalized Chao1 diversity than did multiple sclerosis patients. Batch-mates among the samples co-clustered strongly by F measure. Controls showed lower frequencies than patients for five TRBV segments, and TRBV5-6, TRBV5-1 and TRBV20-1 were among these.

The TCR sequence derives from a girl under 18 with multiple sclerosis. Input material: blood. This chain connects TRBV4-1 to TRBJ2-5; D is possibly TRBD1 (6 bases). The CDR3 is CASSQDLVGAETQYF. The CDR3 DNA follows: TGCGCCAGCAGCCAAGATCTCGTGGGGGCAGAGACCCAGTACTTC.